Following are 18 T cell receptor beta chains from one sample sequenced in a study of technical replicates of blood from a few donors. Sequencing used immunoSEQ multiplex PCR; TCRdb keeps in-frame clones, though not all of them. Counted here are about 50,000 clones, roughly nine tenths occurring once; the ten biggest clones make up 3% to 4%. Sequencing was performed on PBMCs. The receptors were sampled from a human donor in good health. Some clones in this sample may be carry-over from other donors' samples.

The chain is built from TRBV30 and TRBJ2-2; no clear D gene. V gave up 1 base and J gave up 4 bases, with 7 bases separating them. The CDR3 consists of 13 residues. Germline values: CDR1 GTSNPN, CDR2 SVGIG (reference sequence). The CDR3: CAWSGSGTGELFF. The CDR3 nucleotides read TGTGCCTGGAGTGGGTCGGGCACCGGGGAGCTGTTTTTT.

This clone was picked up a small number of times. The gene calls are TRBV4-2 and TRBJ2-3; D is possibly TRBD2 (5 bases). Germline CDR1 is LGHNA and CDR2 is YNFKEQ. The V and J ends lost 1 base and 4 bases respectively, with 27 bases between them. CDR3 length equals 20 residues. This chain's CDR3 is CASSQAAEGVGRRGADTQYF. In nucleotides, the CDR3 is TGTGCCAGCAGCCAAGCGGCCGAGGGAGTCGGTAGACGTGGCGCAGATACGCAGTATTTT.

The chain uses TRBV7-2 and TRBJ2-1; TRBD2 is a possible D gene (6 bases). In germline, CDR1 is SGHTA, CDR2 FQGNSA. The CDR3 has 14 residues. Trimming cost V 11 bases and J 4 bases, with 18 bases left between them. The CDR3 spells CAGVYSGNYNEQFF. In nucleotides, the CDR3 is TGTGCCGGGGTATATAGCGGAAATTACAATGAGCAGTTCTTC.

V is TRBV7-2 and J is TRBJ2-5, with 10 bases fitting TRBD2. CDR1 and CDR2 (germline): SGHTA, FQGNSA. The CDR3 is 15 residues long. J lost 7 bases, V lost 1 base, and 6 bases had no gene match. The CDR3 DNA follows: TGTGCCAGCAGCTTAGAGCCTAGCGGGAGTGGGACCCAGTACTTC. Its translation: CASSLEPSGSGTQYF.

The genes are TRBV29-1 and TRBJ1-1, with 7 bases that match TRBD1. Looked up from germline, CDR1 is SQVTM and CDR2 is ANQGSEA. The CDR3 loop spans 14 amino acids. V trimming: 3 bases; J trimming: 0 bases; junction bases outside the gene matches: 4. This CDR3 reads CSVESGGMNTEAFF. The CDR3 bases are TGCAGCGTTGAGTCAGGGGGTATGAACACTGAAGCTTTCTTT.

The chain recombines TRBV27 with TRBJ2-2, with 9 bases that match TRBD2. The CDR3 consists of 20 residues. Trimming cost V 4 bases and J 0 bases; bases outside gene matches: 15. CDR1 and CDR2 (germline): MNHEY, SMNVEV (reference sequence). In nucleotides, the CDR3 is TGTGCCAGCAGTTCCTCTGGGGTAATAGCGGGGGCTTCGAACACCGGGGAGCTGTTTTTT. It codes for CASSSSGVIAGASNTGELFF.

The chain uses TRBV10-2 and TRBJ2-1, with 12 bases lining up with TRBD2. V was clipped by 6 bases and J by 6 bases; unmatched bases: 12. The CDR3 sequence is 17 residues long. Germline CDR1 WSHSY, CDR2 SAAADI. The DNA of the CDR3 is TGCGCCAGCAGGCTAGCGGGAGGGAGAGGATATGGCAATGAGCAGTTCTTC. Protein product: CASRLAGGRGYGNEQFF.

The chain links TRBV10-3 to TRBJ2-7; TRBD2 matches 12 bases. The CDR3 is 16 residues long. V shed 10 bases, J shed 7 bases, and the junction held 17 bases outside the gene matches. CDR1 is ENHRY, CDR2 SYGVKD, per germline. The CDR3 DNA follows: TGTGCCACCCACCCCGGGGCTAGCGGGAGGGCCCAGGAGCAGTACTTC. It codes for CATHPGASGRAQEQYF.

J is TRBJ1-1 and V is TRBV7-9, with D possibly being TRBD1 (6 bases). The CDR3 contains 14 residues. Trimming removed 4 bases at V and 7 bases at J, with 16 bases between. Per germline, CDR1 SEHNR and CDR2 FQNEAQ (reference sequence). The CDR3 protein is CASSWRQVALEAFF. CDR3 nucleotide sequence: TGTGCCAGCAGCTGGAGACAGGTGGCCCTTGAAGCTTTCTTT.

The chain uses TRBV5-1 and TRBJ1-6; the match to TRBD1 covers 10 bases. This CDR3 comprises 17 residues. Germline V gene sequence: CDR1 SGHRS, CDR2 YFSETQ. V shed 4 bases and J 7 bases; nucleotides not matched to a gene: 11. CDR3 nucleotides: TGCGCCAGCAGCCCTACAACCCGGGACAGGGGAAATTCACCCCTCCACTTT. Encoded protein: CASSPTTRDRGNSPLHF. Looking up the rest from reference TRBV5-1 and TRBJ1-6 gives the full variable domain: KAGVTQTPRYLIKTRGQQVTLSCSPISGHRSVSWYQQTPGQGLQFLFEYFSETQRNKGNFPGRFSGRQFSNSRSEMNVSTLELGDSALYLCASSPTTRDRGNSPLHFGNGTRLTVT.

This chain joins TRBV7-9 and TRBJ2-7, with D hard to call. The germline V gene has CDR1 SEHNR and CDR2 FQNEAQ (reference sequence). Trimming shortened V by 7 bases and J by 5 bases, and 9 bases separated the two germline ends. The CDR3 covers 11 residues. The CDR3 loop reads CASTVSDEQYF. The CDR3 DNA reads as TGTGCCAGCACCGTATCGGACGAGCAGTACTTC.

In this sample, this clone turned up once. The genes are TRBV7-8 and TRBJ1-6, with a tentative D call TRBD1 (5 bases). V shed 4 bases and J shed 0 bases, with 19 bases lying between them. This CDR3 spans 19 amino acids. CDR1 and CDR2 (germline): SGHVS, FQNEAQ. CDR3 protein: CASSSAFVGGSSYNSPLHF. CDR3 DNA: TGTGCCAGCAGCTCCGCTTTTGTGGGGGGGAGCTCCTATAATTCACCCCTCCACTTT.

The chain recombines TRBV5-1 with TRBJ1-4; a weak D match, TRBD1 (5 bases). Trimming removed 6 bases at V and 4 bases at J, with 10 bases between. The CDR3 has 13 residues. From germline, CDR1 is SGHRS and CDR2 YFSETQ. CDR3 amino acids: CASKGQGNEKLFF. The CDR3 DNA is TGCGCCAGCAAGGGTCAGGGTAATGAAAAACTGTTTTTT.

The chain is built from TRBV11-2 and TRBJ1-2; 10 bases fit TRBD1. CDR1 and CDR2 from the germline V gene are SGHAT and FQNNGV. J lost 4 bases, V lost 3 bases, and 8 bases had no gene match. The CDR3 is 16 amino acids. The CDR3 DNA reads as TGTGCCAGCAGCTTCGAAGGGACAGGGGCTGCCTATGGCTACACCTTC. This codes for CASSFEGTGAAYGYTF.

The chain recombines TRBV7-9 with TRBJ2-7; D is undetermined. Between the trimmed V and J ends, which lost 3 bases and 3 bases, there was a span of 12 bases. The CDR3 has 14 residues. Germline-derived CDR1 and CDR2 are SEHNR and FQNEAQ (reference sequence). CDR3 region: CASSFGSGDYEQYF. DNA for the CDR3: TGTGCCAGCAGCTTCGGGTCCGGTGACTACGAGCAGTACTTC.

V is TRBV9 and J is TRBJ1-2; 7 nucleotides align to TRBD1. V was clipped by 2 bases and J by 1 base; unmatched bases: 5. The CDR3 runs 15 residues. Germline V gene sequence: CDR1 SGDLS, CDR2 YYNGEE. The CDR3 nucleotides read TGTGCCAGCAGCGTCCGGGACAGCTTTAACTATGGCTACACCTTC. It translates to CASSVRDSFNYGYTF.

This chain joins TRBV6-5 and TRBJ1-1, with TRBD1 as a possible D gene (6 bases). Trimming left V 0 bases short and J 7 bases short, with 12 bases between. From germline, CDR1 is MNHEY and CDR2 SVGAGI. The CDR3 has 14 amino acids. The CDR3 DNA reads TGTGCCAGCAGTTACTCTGGGGGGGCAGGTGAAGCTTTCTTT. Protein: CASSYSGGAGEAFF.

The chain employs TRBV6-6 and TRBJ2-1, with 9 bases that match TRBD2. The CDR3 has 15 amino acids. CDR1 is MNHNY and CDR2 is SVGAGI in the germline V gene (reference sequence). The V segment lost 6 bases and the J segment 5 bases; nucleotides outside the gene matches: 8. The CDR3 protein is CASSFLAGLDNEQFF. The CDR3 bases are TGTGCCAGCAGCTTTCTAGCGGGACTCGACAATGAGCAGTTCTTC.